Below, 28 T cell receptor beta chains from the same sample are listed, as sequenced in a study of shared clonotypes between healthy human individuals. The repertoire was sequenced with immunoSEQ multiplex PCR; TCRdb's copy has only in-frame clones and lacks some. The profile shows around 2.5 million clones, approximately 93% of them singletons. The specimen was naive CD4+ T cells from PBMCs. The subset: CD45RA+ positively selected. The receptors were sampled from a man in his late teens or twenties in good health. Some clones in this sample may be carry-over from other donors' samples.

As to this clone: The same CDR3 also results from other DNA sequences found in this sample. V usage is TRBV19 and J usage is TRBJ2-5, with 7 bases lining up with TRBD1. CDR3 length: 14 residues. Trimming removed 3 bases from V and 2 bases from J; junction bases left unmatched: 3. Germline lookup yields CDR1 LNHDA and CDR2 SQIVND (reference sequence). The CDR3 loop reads CASSIGTAQETQYF. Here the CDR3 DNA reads TGTGCCAGTAGTATTGGGACAGCTCAAGAGACCCAGTACTTC.

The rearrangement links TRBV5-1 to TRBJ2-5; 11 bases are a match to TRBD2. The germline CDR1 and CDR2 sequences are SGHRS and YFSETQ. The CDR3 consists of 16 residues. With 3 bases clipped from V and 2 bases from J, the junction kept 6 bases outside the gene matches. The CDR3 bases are TGCGCCAGCAGCTCGGGACTAGCGGCTCTACAAGAGACCCAGTACTTC. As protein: CASSSGLAALQETQYF.

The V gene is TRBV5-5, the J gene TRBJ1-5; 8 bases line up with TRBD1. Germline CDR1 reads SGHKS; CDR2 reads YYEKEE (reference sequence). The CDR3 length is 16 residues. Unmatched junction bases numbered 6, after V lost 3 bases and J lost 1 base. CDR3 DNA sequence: TGTGCCAGCAGCTCCTCGCAGGGGGCAAGCAATCAGCCCCAGCATTTT. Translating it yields CASSSSQGASNQPQHF.

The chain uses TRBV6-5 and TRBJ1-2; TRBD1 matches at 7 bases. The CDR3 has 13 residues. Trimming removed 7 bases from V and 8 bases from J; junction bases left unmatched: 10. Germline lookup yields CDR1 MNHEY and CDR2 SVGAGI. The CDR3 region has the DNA TGTGCCAGCACAACAAAAGGGGGCGACGGCTACACCTTC. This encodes CASTTKGGDGYTF.

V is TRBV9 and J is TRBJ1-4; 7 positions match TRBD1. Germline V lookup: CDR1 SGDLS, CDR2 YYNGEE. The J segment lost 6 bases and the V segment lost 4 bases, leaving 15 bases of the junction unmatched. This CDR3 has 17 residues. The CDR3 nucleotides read TGTGCCAGCAGCCCCACAATGGGGGACAGAGGATATGAAAAACTGTTTTTT. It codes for CASSPTMGDRGYEKLFF.

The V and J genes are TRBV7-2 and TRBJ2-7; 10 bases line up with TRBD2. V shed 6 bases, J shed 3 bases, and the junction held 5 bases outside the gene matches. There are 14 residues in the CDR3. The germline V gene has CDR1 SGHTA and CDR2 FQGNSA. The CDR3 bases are TGTGCCAGCAGGAGAGCGGGAGGGTTCTACGAGCAGTACTTC. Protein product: CASRRAGGFYEQYF.

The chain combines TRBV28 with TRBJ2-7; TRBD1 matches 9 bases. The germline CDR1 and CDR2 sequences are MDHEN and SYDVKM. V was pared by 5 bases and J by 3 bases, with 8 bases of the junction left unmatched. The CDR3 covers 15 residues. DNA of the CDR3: TGTGCCAGCAGTAACCGGGACAGGGAGGACTACGAGCAGTACTTC. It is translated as CASSNRDREDYEQYF.

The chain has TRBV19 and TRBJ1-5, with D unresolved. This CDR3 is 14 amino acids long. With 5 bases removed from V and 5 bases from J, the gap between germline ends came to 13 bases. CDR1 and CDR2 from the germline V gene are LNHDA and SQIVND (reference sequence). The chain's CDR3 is CASSVEPHYQPQHF. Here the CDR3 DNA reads TGTGCCAGTAGTGTCGAGCCCCATTATCAGCCCCAGCATTTT.

The CDR3 is CASSLHFRATSRQSSYEQYF. The CDR3 coding sequence is TGCGCCAGCAGCTTGCACTTCAGAGCTACAAGCCGCCAGAGCTCCTACGAGCAGTACTTC. The J gene is TRBJ2-7, the V gene TRBV5-1; no reliable D call. CDR3 size: 20 residues. Between the trimmed V and J ends, which lost 1 base and 0 bases, there was a span of 26 bases. In germline, CDR1 is SGHRS, CDR2 YFSETQ. The full variable domain, completed using reference TRBV5-1 and TRBJ2-7, is KAGVTQTPRYLIKTRGQQVTLSCSPISGHRSVSWYQQTPGQGLQFLFEYFSETQRNKGNFPGRFSGRQFSNSRSEMNVSTLELGDSALYLCASSLHFRATSRQSSYEQYFGPGTRLTVT.

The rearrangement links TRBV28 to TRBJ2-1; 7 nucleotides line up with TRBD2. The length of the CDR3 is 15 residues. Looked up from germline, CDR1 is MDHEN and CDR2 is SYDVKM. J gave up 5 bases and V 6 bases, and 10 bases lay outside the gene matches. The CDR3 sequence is CASRGGGGLHNEQFF. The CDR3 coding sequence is TGTGCCAGCAGGGGTGGCGGGGGATTACACAATGAGCAGTTCTTC.

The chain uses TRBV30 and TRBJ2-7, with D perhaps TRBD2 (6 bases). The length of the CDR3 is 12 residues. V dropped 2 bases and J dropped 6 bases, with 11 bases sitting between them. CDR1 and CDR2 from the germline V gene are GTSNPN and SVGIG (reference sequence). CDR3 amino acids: CAWSNNGGEQYF. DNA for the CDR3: TGTGCCTGGAGTAACAACGGGGGCGAGCAGTACTTC. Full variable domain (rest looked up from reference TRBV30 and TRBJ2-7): SQTIHQWPATLVQPVGSPLSLECTVEGTSNPNLYWYRQAAGRGLQLLFYSVGIGQISSEVPQNLSASRPQDRQFILSSKKLLLSDSGFYLCAWSNNGGEQYFGPGTRLTVT.

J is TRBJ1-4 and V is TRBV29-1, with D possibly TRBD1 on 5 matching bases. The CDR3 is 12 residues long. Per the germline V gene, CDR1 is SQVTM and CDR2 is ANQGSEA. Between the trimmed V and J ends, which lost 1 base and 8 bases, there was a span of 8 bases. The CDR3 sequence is CSVEADREKLFF. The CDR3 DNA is TGCAGCGTTGAAGCCGACAGAGAAAAACTGTTTTTT.

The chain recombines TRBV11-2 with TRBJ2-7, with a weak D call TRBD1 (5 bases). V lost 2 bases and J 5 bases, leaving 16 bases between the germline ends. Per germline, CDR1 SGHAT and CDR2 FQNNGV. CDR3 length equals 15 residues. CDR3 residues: CASSLMIQGTHEQYF. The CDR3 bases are TGTGCCAGCAGCTTAATGATTCAGGGAACCCACGAGCAGTACTTC.

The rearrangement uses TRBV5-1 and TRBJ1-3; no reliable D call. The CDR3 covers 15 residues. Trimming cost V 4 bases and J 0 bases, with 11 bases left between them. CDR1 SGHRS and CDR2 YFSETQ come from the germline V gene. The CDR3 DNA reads TGCGCCAGCAGCGCTAAAGCTGGCTCTGGAAACACCATATATTTT. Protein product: CASSAKAGSGNTIYF.

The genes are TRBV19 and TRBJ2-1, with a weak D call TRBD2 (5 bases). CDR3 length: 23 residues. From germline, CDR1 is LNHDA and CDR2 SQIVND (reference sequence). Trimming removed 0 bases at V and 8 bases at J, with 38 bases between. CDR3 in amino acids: CASSIDQVWWETISGNRSYEQFF. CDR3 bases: TGTGCCAGTAGTATAGATCAGGTATGGTGGGAGACTATCTCGGGGAATAGGTCGTATGAGCAGTTCTTC.

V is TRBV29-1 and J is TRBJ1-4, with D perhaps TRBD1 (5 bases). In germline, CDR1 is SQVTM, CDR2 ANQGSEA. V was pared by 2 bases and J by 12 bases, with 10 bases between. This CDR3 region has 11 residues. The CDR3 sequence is CSVEWGSQLFF. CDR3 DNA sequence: TGCAGCGTTGAATGGGGCAGTCAACTGTTTTTT.

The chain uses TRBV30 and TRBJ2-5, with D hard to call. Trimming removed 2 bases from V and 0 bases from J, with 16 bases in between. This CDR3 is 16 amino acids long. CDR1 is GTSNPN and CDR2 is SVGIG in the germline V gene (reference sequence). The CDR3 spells CAWSHVLFWDQETQYF. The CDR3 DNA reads TGTGCCTGGAGTCACGTCCTGTTTTGGGACCAAGAGACCCAGTACTTC.

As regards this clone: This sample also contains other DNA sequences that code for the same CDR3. In DNA form, the CDR3 reads TGTGCCAGCAGAAGACAGGGCCCTTACGAGCAGTACTTC. Translation: CASRRQGPYEQYF. The rearrangement uses TRBV6-5 and TRBJ2-7; 7 bases align to TRBD1. The CDR3 sequence is 13 residues long. With V trimmed by 6 bases and J by 4 bases, 6 bases remained unmatched. Germline V gene data show CDR1 as MNHEY and CDR2 as SVGAGI.

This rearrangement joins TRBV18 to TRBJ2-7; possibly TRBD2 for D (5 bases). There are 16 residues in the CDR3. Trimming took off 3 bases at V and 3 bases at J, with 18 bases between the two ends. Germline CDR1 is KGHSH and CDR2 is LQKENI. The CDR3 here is CASSPTPGIRHYEQYF. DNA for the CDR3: TGTGCCAGCTCACCTACCCCCGGGATAAGACACTACGAGCAGTACTTC.

The CDR3 nucleotides read TGTGCCAGCAGCCCACCCTCCCAAGAGACCCAGTACTTC. It is translated as CASSPPSQETQYF. The chain links TRBV7-9 to TRBJ2-5; no clear D. The CDR3 consists of 13 residues. CDR1 is SEHNR, CDR2 FQNEAQ, per germline (reference sequence). The V end was cut by 5 bases, the J end by 1 base, with 8 bases between.

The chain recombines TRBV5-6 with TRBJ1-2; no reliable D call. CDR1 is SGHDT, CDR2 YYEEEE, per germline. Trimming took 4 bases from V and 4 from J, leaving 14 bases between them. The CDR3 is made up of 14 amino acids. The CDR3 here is CASSGVEDFYGYTF. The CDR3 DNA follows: TGTGCCAGCAGCGGGGTAGAGGACTTCTATGGCTACACCTTC.

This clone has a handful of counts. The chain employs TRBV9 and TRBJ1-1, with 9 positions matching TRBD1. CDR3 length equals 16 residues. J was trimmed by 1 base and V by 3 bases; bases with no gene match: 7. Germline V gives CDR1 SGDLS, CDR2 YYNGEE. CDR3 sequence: CASSGGQGVSNTEAFF. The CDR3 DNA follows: TGTGCCAGCAGCGGGGGACAGGGTGTCTCGAACACTGAAGCTTTCTTT. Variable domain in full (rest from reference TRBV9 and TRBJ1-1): DSGVTQTPKHLITATGQRVTLRCSPRSGDLSVYWYQQSLDQGLQFLIQYYNGEERAKGNILERFSAQQFPDLHSELNLSSLELGDSALYFCASSGGQGVSNTEAFFGQGTRLTVV.

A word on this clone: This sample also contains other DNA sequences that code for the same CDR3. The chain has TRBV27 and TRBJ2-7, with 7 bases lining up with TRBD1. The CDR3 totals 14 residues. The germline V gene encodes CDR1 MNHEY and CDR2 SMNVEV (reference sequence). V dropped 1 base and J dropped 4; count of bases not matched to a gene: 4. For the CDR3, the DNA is TGTGCCAGCAGTTTATACCAGGGGGTGTACGAGCAGTACTTC. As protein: CASSLYQGVYEQYF.

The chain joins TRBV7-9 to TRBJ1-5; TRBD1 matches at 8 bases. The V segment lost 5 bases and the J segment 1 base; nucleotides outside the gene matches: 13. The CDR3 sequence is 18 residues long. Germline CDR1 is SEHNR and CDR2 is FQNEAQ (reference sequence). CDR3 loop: CASSVHSRTGQSNQPQHF. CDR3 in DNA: TGTGCCAGCAGCGTCCACTCACGGACAGGGCAGAGCAATCAGCCCCAGCATTTT.

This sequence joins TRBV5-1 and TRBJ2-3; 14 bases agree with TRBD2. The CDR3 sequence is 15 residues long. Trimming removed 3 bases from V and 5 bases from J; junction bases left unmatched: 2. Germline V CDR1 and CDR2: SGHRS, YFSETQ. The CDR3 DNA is TGCGCCAGCAGCTCGGGACTAGCGGGAGTAGATACGCAGTATTTT. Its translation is CASSSGLAGVDTQYF.

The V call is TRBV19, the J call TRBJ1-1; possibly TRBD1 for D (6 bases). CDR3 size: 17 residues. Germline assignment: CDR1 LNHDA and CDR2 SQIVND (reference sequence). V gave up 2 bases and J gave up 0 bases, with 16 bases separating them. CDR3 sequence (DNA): TGTGCCAGTAGTATACCCGGCGCTCAGGGGTTGAACACTGAAGCTTTCTTT. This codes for CASSIPGAQGLNTEAFF.

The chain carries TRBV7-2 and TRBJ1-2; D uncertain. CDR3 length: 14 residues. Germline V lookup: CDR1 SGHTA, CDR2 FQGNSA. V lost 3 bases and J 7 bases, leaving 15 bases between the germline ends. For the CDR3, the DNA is TGTGCCAGCAGCTTGGGCGGACCCAGCGGTGGCTACACCTTC. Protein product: CASSLGGPSGGYTF.

The CDR3 DNA reads as TGTGCCAGCAGTTTTTCCCGGGCGGCAAGACCCGGAGCTTTCTTT. It translates to CASSFSRAARPGAFF. V gene TRBV28 combines with J gene TRBJ1-1; no firm D call. Germline V CDR1 and CDR2: MDHEN, SYDVKM. The CDR3 has 15 residues. Trimming stripped 3 bases from V and 10 bases from J, with 21 bases between.